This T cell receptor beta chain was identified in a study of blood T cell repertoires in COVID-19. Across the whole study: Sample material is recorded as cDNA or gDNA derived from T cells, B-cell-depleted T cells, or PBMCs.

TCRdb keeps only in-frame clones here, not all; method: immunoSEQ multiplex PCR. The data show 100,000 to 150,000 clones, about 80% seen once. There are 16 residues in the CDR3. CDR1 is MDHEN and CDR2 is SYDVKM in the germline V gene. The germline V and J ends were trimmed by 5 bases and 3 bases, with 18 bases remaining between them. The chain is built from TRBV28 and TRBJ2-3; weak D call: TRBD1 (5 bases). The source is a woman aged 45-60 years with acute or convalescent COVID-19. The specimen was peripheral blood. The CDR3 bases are TGTGCCAGCAGTACCTCAGGGTTCTTTCGGACAGATACGCAGTATTTT. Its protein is CASSTSGFFRTDTQYF.